Listed below are T cell receptor beta chains from one sample, sequenced in a study of cytomegalovirus exposure and HLA in healthy donors. Libraries were prepared by immunoSEQ multiplex PCR; TCRdb keeps only in-frame clonotypes and omits some of them. This table lists about 150,000 clones. What was sequenced was PBMCs. These receptors were collected from a woman aged 45-65 years in good health and CMV-seronegative. The CDR3 runs from the conserved cysteine through the conserved F or W. A D gene is named only where the DNA matches it firmly.

v_gene	j_gene	d_gene	CDR3nt	CDR3aa
TRBV7-9	TRBJ1-2	TRBD1	TGTGCCAGCACCCCGGTGGACAAAGGGGGCCAGGGCTACACCTTC	CASTPVDKGGQGYTF
TRBV5-4	TRBJ2-4	TRBD1	TGTGCCAGCAGCACTCAAGGGGGCGCTGGCCAGTACTTC	CASSTQGGAGQYF
TRBV6-1	TRBJ2-7	TRBD2	TGTGCCAGCAGTCCCCGGGAGGCCTACGAGCAGTACTTC	CASSPREAYEQYF
TRBV6-1	TRBJ1-2	-	TGTGCCAGCATGGGGGAGGCCTATGGCTACACCTTC	CASMGEAYGYTF
TRBV27	TRBJ2-6	-	TGTGCCAGCAGTTTATTCTTCGGGGGAGTTCCCTCTGGGGCCAACGTCCTGACTTTC	CASSLFFGGVPSGANVLTF
TRBV19	TRBJ2-3	TRBD2	TGTGCCAGTAGGCGGGAGGGCGTTGATACGCAGTATTTT	CASRREGVDTQYF
TRBV5-4	TRBJ2-5	TRBD1	TGTGCCAGCAGCTTGCAGGGGGCTGGCGAGACCCAGTACTTC	CASSLQGAGETQYF
TRBV28	TRBJ2-7	TRBD1	TGTGCCAGCACACAGGACAGGTACGAGCAGTACTTC	CASTQDRYEQYF
TRBV9	TRBJ2-1	TRBD2	TGTGCCAGCAGCGCAGCCCTTGGGACTAGCGGGGGAGCCCCTGGTTCGAAGGTCAATGAGCAGTTCTTC	CASSAALGTSGGAPGSKVNEQFF
TRBV5-6	TRBJ2-5	TRBD2	TGTGCCAGCAGCAATAGCGGGGGGGTCGGAGAGACCCAGTACTTC	CASSNSGGVGETQYF
TRBV28	TRBJ2-7	-	TGTGCCAGCACTAGTACTTACGAGCAGTACTTC	CASTSTYEQYF
TRBV25-1	TRBJ2-3	-	TGTGCCAGCAGTGGGCGGGTTTCAGATACGCAGTATTTT	CASSGRVSDTQYF
TRBV19	TRBJ1-5	-	TGTGCCAGTACCTGGAAAGACAGCTATAGCAATCAGCCCCAGCATTTT	CASTWKDSYSNQPQHF
TRBV9	TRBJ2-5	TRBD2	TGTGCCAGCAGCGATGGGACTAGCGGGGGGGCCTCAGAGACCCAGTACTTC	CASSDGTSGGASETQYF
TRBV19	TRBJ2-5	TRBD2	TGTGCCAGTAGTATCTTTACTAGCGGGCAAGAGACCCAGTACTTC	CASSIFTSGQETQYF
TRBV28	TRBJ1-2	TRBD1	TGTGCCAGCAGTTTGCCTCGCCAGGGGGTTATCTATGGCTACACCTTC	CASSLPRQGVIYGYTF
TRBV30	TRBJ1-5	-	TGTGCCTGGAGTGCGGCAGGGAGGAATCAGCCCCAGCATTTT	CAWSAAGRNQPQHF
TRBV7-9	TRBJ1-2	TRBD1	TGTGCCAGCAGCCCGACAGGGATTAACTATGGCTACACCTTC	CASSPTGINYGYTF
TRBV30	TRBJ2-2	TRBD1	TGTGCCTGGAGTCGACAGGGATTAACCGGGGAGCTGTTTTTT	CAWSRQGLTGELFF
TRBV27	TRBJ2-7	-	TGTGCCAGCAGTTCCCGGGACTTCGGAATCTACGAGCAGTACTTC	CASSSRDFGIYEQYF
TRBV6-6	TRBJ2-7	-	TGTGCCAGCGCCCAGACAGCCGACGAGCAGTACTTC	CASAQTADEQYF
TRBV1	TRBJ2-5	-	TGCACCAGCAGCCAAGATAACCGAGGACTGGGAGAGACCCAGTACTTC	CTSSQDNRGLGETQYF
TRBV4-2	TRBJ1-2	-	TGTGCCAGCAGCCAAGACAGGCAATATGGCTACACCTTC	CASSQDRQYGYTF
TRBV4-2	TRBJ2-7	TRBD2	TGTGCCAGCAGCCGTCGCAGCGGGGACTCCTACGAGCAGTACTTC	CASSRRSGDSYEQYF
TRBV19	TRBJ2-1	-	TGTGCCAGTAGTCAACAAGACGGAGATGAGCAGTTCTTC	CASSQQDGDEQFF
TRBV30	TRBJ2-5	-	TGTGCCTGGAGTGTTTACAGGGCCTCAGAGACCCAGTACTTC	CAWSVYRASETQYF
TRBV30	TRBJ1-5	TRBD1	TGTGCCTGGAGTCCTAAAACCGGGACAGGCAATCAGCCCCAGCATTTT	CAWSPKTGTGNQPQHF
TRBV28	TRBJ2-1	TRBD1	TGTGCCAGCAGTCCGCCTTCGGGACAGTACAATGAGCAGTTCTTC	CASSPPSGQYNEQFF
TRBV19	TRBJ2-5	-	TGTGCCACCGGGACATACCAAGAGACCCAGTACTTC	CATGTYQETQYF
TRBV27	TRBJ1-2	TRBD1	TGTGCCAGCAGGGGGTTCCATACAGGGGTAACTACTCCCGACTATGGCTACACCTTC	CASRGFHTGVTTPDYGYTF
TRBV28	TRBJ1-2	TRBD1	TGTGCCAGCAGCTCACCGAGGACAGGGACTAACTATGGCTACACCTTC	CASSSPRTGTNYGYTF
TRBV7-2	TRBJ2-2	TRBD2	TGTGCCAGCAGCTTAGACGGGAGGGTGGCCGGGGAGCTGTTTTTT	CASSLDGRVAGELFF
TRBV7-2	TRBJ2-1	TRBD2	TGTGCCAGCAGCACTAGCGGGGAGGCCTACAATGAGCAGTTCTTC	CASSTSGEAYNEQFF
TRBV11-3	TRBJ1-1	TRBD1	TGTGCCAGCAGCACCTGGACAGGGAGTGAAACTTTCTTT	CASSTWTGSETFF
TRBV5-5	TRBJ1-2	-	TGTGCCAGCAGCTTGGGTCAGTCAGCTAACTATGGCTACACCTTC	CASSLGQSANYGYTF
TRBV27	TRBJ2-5	-	TGTGCCAGCAGTTTACGAGGTGGAGAGACCCAGTACTTC	CASSLRGGETQYF
TRBV7-9	TRBJ1-2	-	TGTGCCAGCAGCTTAGGGGCCTTGGGGGGAAACGACTATGGCTACACCTTC	CASSLGALGGNDYGYTF
TRBV7-8	TRBJ2-2	-	TGTGCCAGCAGCGTCCTCGGGACTCCGAACACCGGGGAGCTGTTTTTT	CASSVLGTPNTGELFF
TRBV4-2	TRBJ2-5	-	TGTGCCAGCAGCGCCGGGATCCCCCGGGGGGAGACCCAGTACTTC	CASSAGIPRGETQYF
TRBV9	TRBJ2-3	TRBD2	TGTGCCAGCAGCGAGCTTAGGGCGGGGGGTACGGATACGCAGTATTTT	CASSELRAGGTDTQYF
TRBV9	TRBJ1-1	-	TGTGCCAGCAGCTCCGGAGTGAACACTGAAGCTTTCTTT	CASSSGVNTEAFF
TRBV30	TRBJ2-1	TRBD1	TGTGCCTGGAGACAGGACAGGGCCAGTAATGAGCAGTTCTTC	CAWRQDRASNEQFF
TRBV7-6	TRBJ2-3	-	TGTGCCAGCAGCTTGAGACAGGCCAGCACAGATACGCAGTATTTT	CASSLRQASTDTQYF
TRBV5-1	TRBJ2-5	-	TGCGCCAGCAGCTCTCTTCAGGGCGCAAGGGAGACCCAGTACTTC	CASSSLQGARETQYF
TRBV30	TRBJ2-1	-	TGTGCCTGGAGGGATTCGAGACTATTATCGTCGCGGAATGAGCAGTTCTTC	CAWRDSRLLSSRNEQFF
TRBV6-5	TRBJ1-4	TRBD1	TGTGCCAGCAGTTACGAGGGACAGGGAGGTGAAAAACTGTTTTTT	CASSYEGQGGEKLFF